This T cell receptor beta chain derives from a study of cytomegalovirus exposure and HLA in healthy donors. With regard to this clone: Its matching antigen is unknown.

Broader study findings: The listing of roughly 160 TCR beta chains classed them as cytomegalovirus-associated.

Trimming removed 5 bases from V and 1 base from J, with 11 bases in between. Germline-derived CDR1 and CDR2 are MNHEY and SMNVEV (reference sequence). This CDR3 is 15 amino acids long. The donors were part of the validation cohort of roughly 130 subjects. That cohort was separate from the first cohort, which comprised 670 or so subjects. Data came from immunoSEQ multiplex PCR; TCRdb stores just in-frame clones and leaves some out. The table includes about 240,000 clones, 86% detected once. The clonotype originates from a woman between 25 and 40 years old in good health and CMV-seropositive. What was sequenced was PBMCs. The J gene is TRBJ2-2, the V gene TRBV27; TRBD2 is a possible D gene (5 bases). Here the CDR3 reads CASSARRVNTGELFF. The CDR3, as DNA: TGTGCCAGCAGTGCGCGGCGGGTGAACACCGGGGAGCTGTTTTTT.